Sequencing of this T cell receptor (beta chain) was carried out in a study of cytomegalovirus exposure and HLA in healthy donors. Whole-study results and caveats: The classifier, whose performance was assessed in both the original and validation cohorts, reportedly diagnosed cytomegalovirus status with high specificity and sensitivity. The tendency of first-cohort TCR clusters to co-occur in the 90 to 150 validation repertoires emerged from a later analysis.

Points on this clone: The antigen is not known.

Profiled with immunoSEQ multiplex PCR; TCRdb holds only in-frame clones, not every one. Counted here are hundreds of thousands of clones, roughly 84% occurring once; the ten biggest clones make up about 14%. The TCR comes from a woman aged 25 to 39 in good health and CMV-seropositive. Sequencing used PBMCs.

The CDR3 region is CASSRGYNTEAFF. CDR3 nucleotide sequence: TGTGCCAGCTCACGGGGGTACAACACTGAAGCTTTCTTT. This sequence joins TRBV18 and TRBJ1-1; possible D gene TRBD1, 5 bases. Between the trimmed V and J ends, which lost 4 bases and 2 bases, there was a span of 8 bases. CDR1 is KGHSH, CDR2 LQKENI, per germline. The CDR3 extends over 13 amino acids.